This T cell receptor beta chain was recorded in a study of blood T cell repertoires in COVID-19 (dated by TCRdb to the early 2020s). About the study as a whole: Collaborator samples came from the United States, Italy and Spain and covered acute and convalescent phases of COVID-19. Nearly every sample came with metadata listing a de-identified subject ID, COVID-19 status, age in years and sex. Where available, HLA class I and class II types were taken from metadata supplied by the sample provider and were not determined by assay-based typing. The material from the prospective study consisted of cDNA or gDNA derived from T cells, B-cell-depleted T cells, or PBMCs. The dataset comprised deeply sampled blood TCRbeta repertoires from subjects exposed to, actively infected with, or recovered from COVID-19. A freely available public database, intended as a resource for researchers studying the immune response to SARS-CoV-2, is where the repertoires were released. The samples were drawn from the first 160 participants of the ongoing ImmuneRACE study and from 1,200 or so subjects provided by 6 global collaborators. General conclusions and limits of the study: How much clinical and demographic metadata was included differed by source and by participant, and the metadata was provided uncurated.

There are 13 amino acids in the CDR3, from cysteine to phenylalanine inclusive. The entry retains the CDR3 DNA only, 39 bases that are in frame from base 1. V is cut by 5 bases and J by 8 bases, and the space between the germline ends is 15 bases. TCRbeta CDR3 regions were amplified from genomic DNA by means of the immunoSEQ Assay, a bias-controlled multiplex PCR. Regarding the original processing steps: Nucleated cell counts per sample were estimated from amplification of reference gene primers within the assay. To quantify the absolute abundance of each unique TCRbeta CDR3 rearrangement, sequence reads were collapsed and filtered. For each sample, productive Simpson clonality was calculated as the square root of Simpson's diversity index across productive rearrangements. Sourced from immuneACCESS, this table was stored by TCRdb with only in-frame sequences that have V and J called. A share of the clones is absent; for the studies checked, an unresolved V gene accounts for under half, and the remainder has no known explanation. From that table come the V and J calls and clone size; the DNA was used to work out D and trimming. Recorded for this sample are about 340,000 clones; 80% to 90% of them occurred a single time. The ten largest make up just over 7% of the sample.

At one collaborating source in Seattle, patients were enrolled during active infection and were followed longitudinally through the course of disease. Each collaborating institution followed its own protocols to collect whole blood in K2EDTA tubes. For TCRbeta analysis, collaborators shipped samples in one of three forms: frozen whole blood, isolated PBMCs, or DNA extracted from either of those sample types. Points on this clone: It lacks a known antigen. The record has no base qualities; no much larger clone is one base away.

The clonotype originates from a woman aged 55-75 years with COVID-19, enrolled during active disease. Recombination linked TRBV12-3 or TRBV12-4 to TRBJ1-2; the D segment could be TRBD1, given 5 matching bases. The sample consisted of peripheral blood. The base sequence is TGTGCCAGCAGTCTGGACACTTCAGGGGGCTACACCTTC. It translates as CASSLDTSGGYTF.